These 22 T cell receptor beta chains originate from one sample sequenced in a study of T cell repertoires in cytomegalovirus infection. No antigens are known for them. TCRdb processed the reads anew with MiXCR; each CDR3 protein has one entry. The sample shows approximately 1,000,000 distinct CDR3 sequences, more than 25% of them seen only once. Sample: cultured CD8+ T cells from PBMCs, taken from culture after CMV antigen stimulation. The receptors originated from a human donor in good health (CMV status not recorded). Some clones in this sample may be carry-over from other donors' samples.

This clonotype was detected only a few times. CDR3 in DNA: TGTGCCAGCAGTTTCGGGACAGGGTCGGTTTATGGCTACACCTTC. Amino acid sequence: CASSFGTGSVYGYTF. This chain uses TRBV6-1 with TRBJ1-2; TRBD1 aligns across 9 bases. The CDR3 contains 15 residues. Trimming cost V 5 bases and J 5 bases; bases outside gene matches: 9. CDR1 is MNHNS and CDR2 is SASEGT in the germline V gene.

The J gene is TRBJ1-3, the V gene TRBV6-1; D might be TRBD1 (6 bases). Trimming left V 6 bases short and J 8 bases short, with 14 bases between. CDR1 is MNHNS, CDR2 SASEGT, per germline. The CDR3 has 13 residues. As DNA, the CDR3 is TGTGCCAGCAGCTCCTTCCCAGGGGACACCATATATTTT. Translated: CASSSFPGDTIYF.

This sequence joins TRBV6-2 or TRBV6-3 and TRBJ2-1; 9 nucleotides align to TRBD2. Looked up from germline, CDR1 is MNHEY and CDR2 is SVGEGT. V lost 1 base to trimming and J lost 5 bases; unmatched junction nucleotides: 9. This CDR3 region has 17 residues. The DNA for the CDR3 is TGTGCCAGCAGTTACTTCCCGCGGGGGGGGCAAAACAATGAGCAGTTCTTC. Protein product: CASSYFPRGGQNNEQFF.

This clonotype has just a few counts. This chain joins TRBV12-3 or TRBV12-4 and TRBJ2-5; D remains ambiguous. V lost 7 bases, J lost 2 bases, and 20 bases lay in between. The CDR3 is 16 residues long. The CDR3 region has the DNA TGTGCCAGCACCTATCTGGGCACCTTTGCTCAAGAGACCCAGTACTTC. Protein sequence: CASTYLGTFAQETQYF.

This clonotype was recorded a few times. The V and J genes are TRBV19 and TRBJ1-5; possibly TRBD1 for D (5 bases). Between the trimmed V and J ends, which lost 2 bases and 5 bases, there was a span of 10 bases. CDR1 LNHDA and CDR2 SQIVND come from the germline V gene (reference sequence). This CDR3 spans 14 amino acids. CDR3 sequence (DNA): TGTGCCAGTAGTATATGGCAGGGCGATCAGCCCCAGCATTTT. The encoded protein is CASSIWQGDQPQHF. Full variable domain (remainder filled in from reference TRBV19 and TRBJ1-5): DGGITQSPKYLFRKEGQNVTLSCEQNLNHDAMYWYRQDPGQGLRLIYYSQIVNDFQKGDIAEGYSVSREKKESFPLTVTSAQKNPTAFYLCASSIWQGDQPQHFGDGTRLSIL.

This clonotype was seen only a few times. V gene TRBV6-2 or TRBV6-3 combines with J gene TRBJ1-2, with a weak D call TRBD1 (5 bases). The CDR3 covers 16 residues. The V gene lost 0 bases and the J gene lost 6 bases, with 17 bases spanning the gap. CDR1 is MNHEY, CDR2 SVGEGT, per germline. DNA of the CDR3: TGTGCCAGCAGTTACTCGACGTTAGGGGCGGTTGATGGCTACACCTTC. It yields the protein CASSYSTLGAVDGYTF.

Details on this clonotype: This could be a read error, since a much larger clone is one nucleotide away. The genes are TRBV12-3 or TRBV12-4 and TRBJ2-1; D call uncertain. The CDR3 contains 15 residues. V lost 5 bases and J 1 base, leaving 12 bases between the germline ends. This CDR3 reads CASSDPNGSYNEQFF. DNA of the CDR3: TGTGCCAGCAGTGACCCTAACGGATCCTACAATGAGCAGTTCTTC.

The rearrangement links TRBV6-2 or TRBV6-3 to TRBJ1-1, with 8 bases lining up with TRBD1. Trimming at V came to 4 bases and at J to 4 bases, leaving 14 bases not matched to a gene. The CDR3 runs 17 residues. Looked up from germline, CDR1 is MNHEY and CDR2 is SVGEGT. This chain's CDR3 is CASSSPRTGHPSTEAFF. The CDR3 DNA reads as TGTGCCAGCAGTTCCCCTAGGACAGGGCACCCGTCCACTGAAGCTTTCTTT.

This rearrangement joins TRBV19 to TRBJ1-5; 11 nucleotides match TRBD1. Trimming at V came to 3 bases and at J to 6 bases, leaving 4 bases not matched to a gene. Germline V gene data show CDR1 as LNHDA and CDR2 as SQIVND (reference sequence). The CDR3 length is 15 residues. The CDR3 is CASSIPGQGGQPQHF. The CDR3, as DNA: TGTGCCAGTAGTATTCCGGGACAGGGGGGTCAGCCCCAGCATTTT.

The chain couples TRBV6-1 to TRBJ2-1, with TRBD1 as a possible D gene (5 bases). The CDR3 has 14 residues. V dropped 4 bases and J dropped 1 base, with 8 bases sitting between them. Germline V gene lookup returns CDR1 MNHNS and CDR2 SASEGT. CDR3 protein: CASSVDTSYNEQFF. The CDR3 region has the DNA TGTGCCAGCAGTGTGGACACATCCTACAATGAGCAGTTCTTC.

In its sample, this clonotype was seen once. This could be a read error, since a much larger clone is one nucleotide away. This sequence joins TRBV28 and TRBJ2-1; 8 bases are a match to TRBD2. CDR3 length equals 16 residues. CDR1 is MDHEN, CDR2 SYDVKM, per germline. CDR3 coding DNA: TGTGTCAGCAGTTTAGCGGGGTCGGGAACAGACAATGAGCAGTTCTTC. Translating gives CVSSLAGSGTDNEQFF. Drawing the rest from reference TRBV28 and TRBJ2-1, the complete variable domain is DVKVTQSSRYLVKRTGEKVFLECVQDMDHENMFWYRQDPGLGLRLIYFSYDVKMKEKGDIPEGYSVSREKKERFSLILESASTNQTSMYLCVSSLAGSGTDNEQFFGPGTRLTVL.

This clonotype appeared many times. V gene TRBV12-3 or TRBV12-4 combines with J gene TRBJ2-7; D might be TRBD2 (7 bases). CDR3 length equals 15 residues. V lost 6 bases and J 5 bases, leaving 20 bases between the germline ends. Written as DNA, the CDR3 is TGTGCCAGCAGGGGGGGGGCTAGCGTGATCCACGAGCAGTACTTC. Residues: CASRGGASVIHEQYF.

This clonotype came up many times. This sequence joins TRBV11-2 and TRBJ2-3; TRBD2 is a possible D gene (7 bases). V was pared by 5 bases and J by 2 bases, with 20 bases between. Germline V gene data show CDR1 as SGHAT and CDR2 as FQNNGV. There are 17 residues in the CDR3. The CDR3 DNA sequence: TGTGCCAGCAGCGGCCGTGGGGGGGACACTTCCACAGATACGCAGTATTTT. Protein: CASSGRGGDTSTDTQYF.

The chain couples TRBV28 to TRBJ1-6; D may be TRBD1 (5 bases). CDR3 length: 16 residues. V was clipped by 8 bases and J by 6 bases, with 20 bases between them. CDR1 and CDR2 (germline): MDHEN, SYDVKM. The CDR3 DNA reads TGTGCCAGCTCCCAGGCCGTGACAGAACTTAATTCACCCCTCCACTTT. This sequence encodes CASSQAVTELNSPLHF. Drawing the rest from reference TRBV28 and TRBJ1-6, the complete variable domain is DVKVTQSSRYLVKRTGEKVFLECVQDMDHENMFWYRQDPGLGLRLIYFSYDVKMKEKGDIPEGYSVSREKKERFSLILESASTNQTSMYLCASSQAVTELNSPLHFGNGTRLTVT.

Notes on this clonotype: One junction end does not reproduce the germline sequence, and a read error may be involved. This chain links TRBV29-1 with TRBJ2-2, with 7 bases lining up with TRBD2. In germline, CDR1 is SQVTM, CDR2 ANQGSEA. The CDR3 extends over 14 amino acids. Written as DNA, the CDR3 is TGCAGCGTGGAAGATAGGGAGGGAACCGGGGAGCTGTTTTTT. Translation: CSVEDREGTGELFF.

This clonotype came up many times. The chain recombines TRBV7-2 with TRBJ2-3; D call uncertain. The CDR3 consists of 16 residues. V lost 2 bases to trimming and J lost 3 bases, with 15 bases between them. CDR1 and CDR2 (germline): SGHTA, FQGNSA. The CDR3 here is CASSLFESSRTDTQYF. CDR3 DNA: TGTGCCAGCAGCTTATTTGAGAGCAGTCGTACAGATACGCAGTATTTT. Based on the CDR3 plus reference TRBV7-2 and TRBJ2-3, the full variable domain is GAGVSQSPSNKVTEKGKDVELRCDPISGHTALYWYRQSLGQGLEFLIYFQGNSAPDKSGLPSDRFSAERTGGSVSTLTIQRTQQEDSAVYLCASSLFESSRTDTQYFGPGTRLTVL.

J is TRBJ1-2 and V is TRBV4-2, with a tentative D call TRBD1 (6 bases). V was cut by 1 base and J by 6 bases, with 9 bases left in between. The CDR3 is 13 residues long. Germline V gene lookup returns CDR1 LGHNA and CDR2 YNFKEQ. CDR3 DNA sequence: TGTGCCAGCAGCCAAGCGGGGGCGGATGGCTACACCTTC. It encodes CASSQAGADGYTF.

The sample holds a few counts of this clonotype. The V gene is TRBV20-1, the J gene TRBJ1-1; a weak D match, TRBD1 (6 bases). This CDR3 has 12 amino acids. Between the trimmed V and J ends, which lost 6 bases and 9 bases, there was a span of 17 bases. CDR1 is DFQATT, CDR2 SNEGSKA, per germline (reference sequence). The CDR3 bases are TGCAGTGCCTTCTTAGGGGGGAAAAAAGCTTTCTTT. This gives the protein CSAFLGGKKAFF.

This clonotype turned up a few times. The V call is TRBV6-5, the J call TRBJ2-2; D gene uncertain. The germline V and J ends were trimmed by 0 bases and 4 bases, with 6 bases remaining between them. This CDR3 comprises 14 residues. CDR1 is MNHEY and CDR2 is SVGAGI in the germline V gene. The DNA of the CDR3 is TGTGCCAGCAGTTACTCCGGGCGCACCGGGGAGCTGTTTTTT. As protein: CASSYSGRTGELFF.

This chain links TRBV6-6 with TRBJ1-1, with no clear D. The ends were cut back, 2 bases at V and 4 bases at J, with 5 bases in the middle. The CDR3 consists of 12 residues. The germline V gene encodes CDR1 MNHNY and CDR2 SVGAGI (reference sequence). Here the CDR3 reads CASSYDITEAFF. The DNA for the CDR3 is TGTGCCAGCAGTTACGATATCACTGAAGCTTTCTTT.

The CDR3 loop reads CASTVGIEAFF. The DNA for the CDR3 is TGTGCCAGCACTGTTGGCATTGAAGCTTTCTTT. V gene TRBV12-3 or TRBV12-4 combines with J gene TRBJ1-1; D is uncertain. The V gene lost 7 bases and the J gene lost 7 bases, with 10 bases spanning the gap. CDR3 length: 11 residues.

The sample holds a few counts of this clonotype. The chain carries TRBV19 and TRBJ1-1, with D unresolved. CDR3 size: 11 residues. Trimming pared 7 bases from V and 4 bases from J, leaving 7 bases between. Germline CDR1 reads LNHDA; CDR2 reads SQIVND (reference sequence). CDR3 protein: CASIGITEAFF. In DNA form, the CDR3 reads TGTGCCAGTATCGGAATCACTGAAGCTTTCTTT.